This TCR beta chain comes out of a study of high-grade serous ovarian cancer treatment subgroups. Study context: On average, just over 14,000 reads and roughly 7,700 unique TCR beta rearrangements were obtained per sample.

Regarding this clone: Its antigen is not identified.

Method: immunoSEQ multiplex PCR; TCRdb's copy keeps in-frame clones and lacks some. The table shows about 2,900 clones, with roughly 75% occurring only once. This CDR3 comprises 14 residues. CDR1 and CDR2 (germline): MNHEY, SVGAGI. Trimming stripped 5 bases from V and 6 bases from J, with 15 bases between. Tumor tissue was taken before any definitive surgery or chemotherapy was given. General study points: Repertoire similarity ranged roughly 0.095 to 0.8 between tumors of one patient. TCR clonal relatedness correlated positively with neoantigen level.

V gene TRBV6-5 combines with J gene TRBJ2-3; D is unclear. The source is a human donor with high-grade serous ovarian cancer. Material: tumor tissue. The CDR3 loop reads CASSQSTPHDTQYF. The CDR3 bases are TGTGCCAGCAGTCAATCGACACCCCACGATACGCAGTATTTT.